This passage covers 15 T cell receptor beta chains from one sample sequenced in a study of OX40 agonist ivuxolimab in advanced cancers. Sequencing was performed with immunoSEQ multiplex PCR; in TCRdb, only in-frame clones are kept and a portion is missing. The sample lists roughly 53,000 clones, 75% to 80% occurring once. The sequencing used CD4+ or CD8+ T cells sorted from blood, collected in a trial of the OX40 agonist ivuxolimab. The receptors were gathered from an adult with an advanced solid tumor such as melanoma, head and neck, liver or kidney cancer.

J is TRBJ2-1 and V is TRBV30, with D tentatively TRBD1 or TRBD2 (6 bases each). Trimming removed 3 bases from V and 12 bases from J, with 18 bases in between. The CDR3 is 13 amino acids. CDR1 and CDR2 (germline): GTSNPN, SVGIG (reference sequence). CDR3 amino acids: CAWRGGGRVGQFF. The CDR3 nucleotides are TGTGCCTGGAGGGGGGGCGGCAGGGTGGGGCAGTTCTTC.

CDR3 amino acids: CASSPFSLGYTF. The DNA of the CDR3 is TGTGCCAGCAGCCCCTTTTCTCTCGGCTACACCTTC. The rearrangement joins TRBV7-9 to TRBJ1-2, with D unresolved. Germline CDR1 and CDR2: SEHNR and FQNEAQ (reference sequence). This CDR3 has 12 amino acids. Between the trimmed V and J ends, which lost 5 bases and 8 bases, there was a span of 12 bases.

The V call is TRBV28, the J call TRBJ2-5; D uncertain. This CDR3 region has 11 residues. V was cut by 2 bases and J by 4 bases, with 2 bases left in between. Germline V gene lookup returns CDR1 MDHEN and CDR2 SYDVKM. In DNA form, the CDR3 reads TGTGCCAGCAGTTTAGTAGAGACCCAGTACTTC. Amino acid sequence: CASSLVETQYF.

The chain is built from TRBV18 and TRBJ1-1, with TRBD1 matching over 8 bases. Losses at the gene ends were 5 bases for V and 4 bases for J; bases not matched to a gene: 12. Germline CDR1 KGHSH, CDR2 LQKENI. The CDR3 spans 16 residues. The DNA of the CDR3 is TGTGCCAGCTCATCGGAAGAGACAGGGGTGGGCACTGAAGCTTTCTTT. Translated: CASSSEETGVGTEAFF.

The rearrangement uses TRBV5-1 and TRBJ2-7; no definite D call. Germline V lookup: CDR1 SGHRS, CDR2 YFSETQ. The CDR3 is 14 amino acids. V shed 2 bases and J shed 4 bases, with 13 bases lying between them. DNA of the CDR3: TGCGCCAGCAGCTTCGGTGGCCCCCCGTACGAGCAGTACTTC. Its protein product is CASSFGGPPYEQYF.

V usage is TRBV2 and J usage is TRBJ2-2, with 8 bases aligning to TRBD2. Per the germline V gene, CDR1 is SNHLY and CDR2 is FYNNEI. CDR3 length: 16 amino acids. Trimming removed 2 bases from V and 5 bases from J; junction bases left unmatched: 7. CDR3 in amino acids: CASSEWGGRRTGELFF. DNA for the CDR3: TGTGCCAGCAGTGAATGGGGCGGGAGGAGAACCGGGGAGCTGTTTTTT.

This clone showed up just a few times. The gene calls are TRBV28 and TRBJ2-1; 7 bases are a match to TRBD2. Germline V gene data show CDR1 as MDHEN and CDR2 as SYDVKM. This CDR3 is 15 amino acids long. The ends lost 3 bases at V and 3 bases at J; junction bases unmatched: 5. CDR3 residues: CASSLLGRDYNEQFF. The CDR3 DNA is TGTGCCAGCAGTTTGTTGGGGAGGGACTACAATGAGCAGTTCTTC.

In its sample, this clone is medium-sized (0.01 to 0.1%). This chain uses TRBV9 with TRBJ1-5, with D tentatively TRBD1 (5 bases). V gave up 1 base and J gave up 6 bases, with 14 bases separating them. The CDR3 contains 15 residues. Germline CDR1 is SGDLS and CDR2 is YYNGEE. The CDR3 nucleotides read TGTGCCAGCAGCGTAAGCGCAGGGAACGGTCAGCCCCAGCATTTT. As protein: CASSVSAGNGQPQHF.

The chain has TRBV7-9 and TRBJ1-5; 12 positions agree with TRBD1. V dropped 5 bases and J dropped 6; count of bases not matched to a gene: 5. Looked up from germline, CDR1 is SEHNR and CDR2 is FQNEAQ (reference sequence). The CDR3 has 15 residues. CDR3 sequence reads: CASSPGQGAIQPQHF. CDR3 bases: TGTGCCAGCAGCCCGGGACAGGGGGCAATTCAGCCCCAGCATTTT.

V and J are TRBV4-3 and TRBJ1-5; D possibly corresponds to TRBD1 (5 bases). Trimming took off 0 bases at V and 7 bases at J, with 16 bases between the two ends. From germline, CDR1 is LGHNA and CDR2 YSLEER. The CDR3 has 16 residues. The CDR3 reads CASSQDLGDPGQPQHF. CDR3 nucleotides: TGCGCCAGCAGCCAAGATCTAGGGGATCCGGGGCAGCCCCAGCATTTT.

The genes are TRBV7-2 and TRBJ2-7; TRBD1 matches at 9 bases. CDR3 size: 13 residues. The ends lost 5 bases at V and 9 bases at J; junction bases unmatched: 8. Germline V gene sequence: CDR1 SGHTA, CDR2 FQGNSA. CDR3 amino acids: CASSGQGRALQYF. The CDR3 DNA is TGTGCCAGCAGCGGACAGGGGAGAGCCCTGCAGTACTTC.

The chain joins TRBV7-9 to TRBJ2-5, with TRBD2 matching 10 bases. Germline assignment: CDR1 SEHNR and CDR2 FQNEAQ (reference sequence). V gave up 5 bases and J gave up 7 bases; unmatched junction bases: 10. The CDR3 loop spans 15 amino acids. CDR3 amino acids: CASSPSASGSGTQYF. The CDR3, as DNA: TGTGCCAGCAGCCCCTCTGCTAGCGGGAGTGGGACCCAGTACTTC.

This sequence joins TRBV6-6 and TRBJ1-3; D unclear. The CDR3 is 16 amino acids. Trimming removed 0 bases from V and 0 bases from J, with 9 bases in between. In germline, CDR1 is MNHNY, CDR2 SVGAGI (reference sequence). Here the CDR3 reads CASSYSTVASGNTIYF. The DNA of the CDR3 is TGTGCCAGCAGTTACTCGACCGTCGCCTCTGGAAACACCATATATTTT.

The chain links TRBV7-2 to TRBJ1-3, with 8 bases lining up with TRBD1. The V gene end was trimmed by 6 bases and the J gene end by 4 bases; junction bases not matched to a gene: 5. The germline CDR1 and CDR2 sequences are SGHTA and FQGNSA. CDR3 length: 14 residues. Here the CDR3 reads CASSFQGAGNTIYF. CDR3 coding DNA: TGTGCCAGCAGTTTTCAGGGGGCAGGAAACACCATATATTTT.

The gene calls are TRBV27 and TRBJ1-1; 8 bases agree with TRBD1. J lost 0 bases, V lost 6 bases, and 9 bases had no gene match. Germline values: CDR1 MNHEY, CDR2 SMNVEV (reference sequence). The CDR3 has 16 amino acids. The CDR3 DNA reads as TGTGCCAGCAGATACCGCCGGGACAGGATGAACACTGAAGCTTTCTTT. It specifies CASRYRRDRMNTEAFF.